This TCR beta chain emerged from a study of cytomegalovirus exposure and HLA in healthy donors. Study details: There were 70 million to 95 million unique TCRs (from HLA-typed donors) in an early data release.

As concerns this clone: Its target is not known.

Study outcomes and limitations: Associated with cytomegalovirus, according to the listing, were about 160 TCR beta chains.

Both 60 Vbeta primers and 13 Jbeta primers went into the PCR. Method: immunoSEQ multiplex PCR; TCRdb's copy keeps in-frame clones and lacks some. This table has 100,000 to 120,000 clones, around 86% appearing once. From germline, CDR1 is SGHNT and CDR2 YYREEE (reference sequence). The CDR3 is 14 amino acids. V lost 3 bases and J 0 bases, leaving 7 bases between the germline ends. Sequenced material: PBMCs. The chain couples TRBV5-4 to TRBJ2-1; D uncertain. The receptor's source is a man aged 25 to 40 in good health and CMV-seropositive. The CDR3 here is CASSYSSSYNEQFF. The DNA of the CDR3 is TGTGCCAGCAGCTATTCGAGCTCCTACAATGAGCAGTTCTTC.